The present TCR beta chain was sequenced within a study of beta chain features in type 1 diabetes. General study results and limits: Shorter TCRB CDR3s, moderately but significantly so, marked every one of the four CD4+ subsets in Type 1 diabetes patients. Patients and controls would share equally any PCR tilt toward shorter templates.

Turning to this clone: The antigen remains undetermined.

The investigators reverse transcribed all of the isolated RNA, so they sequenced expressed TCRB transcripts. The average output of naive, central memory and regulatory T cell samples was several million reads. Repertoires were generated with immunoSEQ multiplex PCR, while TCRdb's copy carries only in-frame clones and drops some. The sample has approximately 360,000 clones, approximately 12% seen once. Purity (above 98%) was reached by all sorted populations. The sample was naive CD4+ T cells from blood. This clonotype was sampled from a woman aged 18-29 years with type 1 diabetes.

Written as DNA, the CDR3 is TGCAGCGTTGGCACGAGACTAGCGAGGCAAGAGACCCAGTACTTC. This encodes CSVGTRLARQETQYF. The chain carries TRBV29-1 and TRBJ2-5; 8 bases agree with TRBD2. The CDR3 loop spans 15 amino acids. The V gene's germline CDR1 is SQVTM and CDR2 ANQGSEA. Trimming removed 4 bases from V and 2 bases from J; junction bases left unmatched: 9. The complete variable domain, with remaining parts taken from reference TRBV29-1 and TRBJ2-5, reads SAVISQKPSRDICQRGTSLTIQCQVDSQVTMMFWYRQQPGQSLTLIATANQGSEATYESGFVIDKFPISRPNLTFSTLTVSNMSPEDSSIYLCSVGTRLARQETQYFGPGTRLLVL.